These 3 T cell receptor beta chains came from one sample sequenced in a study of cytomegalovirus exposure and HLA in healthy donors. Repertoires were generated with immunoSEQ multiplex PCR, while TCRdb's copy carries only in-frame clones and drops some. Of tens of thousands of clones listed, approximately 96% are singletons. Source material: PBMCs. These receptors were taken from a man aged 25 to 40 in good health and CMV-seropositive.

The chain combines TRBV6-1 with TRBJ1-2; the D gene is possibly TRBD1 (5 bases). The germline V gene encodes CDR1 MNHNS and CDR2 SASEGT. CDR3 length: 15 residues. V was shortened by 4 bases and J by 1 base, with 13 bases between the two germline ends. CDR3 sequence reads: CASSVQGSFNYGYTF. CDR3 nucleotide sequence: TGTGCCAGCAGTGTTCAGGGATCGTTTAACTATGGCTACACCTTC.

The chain carries TRBV14 and TRBJ2-3, with D possibly TRBD2 on 5 matching bases. The CDR3 spans 17 residues. Trimming shortened V by 3 bases and J by 3 bases, and 19 bases separated the two germline ends. From germline, CDR1 is SGHDN and CDR2 FVKESK. CDR3 sequence reads: CASSQGGLSVGTDTQYF. As DNA, the CDR3 is TGTGCCAGCAGCCAGGGCGGACTTTCCGTCGGTACAGATACGCAGTATTTT. The variable domain in full, with the rest retrieved from reference TRBV14 and TRBJ2-3, is EAGVTQFPSHSVIEKGQTVTLRCDPISGHDNLYWYRRVMGKEIKFLLHFVKESKQDESGMPNNRFLAERTGGTYSTLKVQPAELEDSGVYFCASSQGGLSVGTDTQYFGPGTRLTVL.

J is TRBJ2-1 and V is TRBV4-3, with 7 nucleotides matching TRBD1. Germline V gene sequence: CDR1 LGHNA, CDR2 YSLEER. The V segment lost 0 bases and the J segment 8 bases; nucleotides outside the gene matches: 13. CDR3 size: 17 residues. The DNA of the CDR3 is TGCGCCAGCAGCCAAGACGGGGACAGTTTCTCCTTATATGAGCAGTTCTTC. Translation: CASSQDGDSFSLYEQFF.